The rows below give T cell receptor beta chains drawn from one sample of a study of T cell responses to AZD1222 COVID-19 vaccine. Clones were sequenced by immunoSEQ multiplex PCR, and TCRdb holds only the in-frame ones, with some missing. The sample lists 130,000 to 150,000 clones, 70% to 90% occurring once. Source: peripheral blood, taken on day 0 of AZD1222 vaccination. The source of these receptors is an adult in good health. The CDR3 runs from the conserved cysteine through the conserved F or W. Fields, in order: J gene, V gene, CDR3 protein.

j_call: TRBJ2-3; v_call: TRBV12-5; cdr3_aa: CASVKIGAGDRTDTQYF
j_call: TRBJ1-5; v_call: TRBV19; cdr3_aa: CASSIWGRDQPQHF
j_call: TRBJ1-6; v_call: TRBV28; cdr3_aa: CASSRYNTGLNSPLHF
j_call: TRBJ1-2; v_call: TRBV7-9; cdr3_aa: CASSSAGASNYGYTF
j_call: TRBJ1-5; v_call: TRBV2; cdr3_aa: CASREDRAAGQPQHF
j_call: TRBJ2-2; v_call: TRBV7-9; cdr3_aa: CASSRDSALANTGELFF
j_call: TRBJ1-1; v_call: TRBV5-5; cdr3_aa: CASSLEGRSRNTEAFF
j_call: TRBJ1-2; v_call: TRBV6-2/TRBV6-3; cdr3_aa: CASSRNGYGYTF
j_call: TRBJ2-7; v_call: TRBV6-1; cdr3_aa: CASSGSLAGHTYEQYF
j_call: TRBJ2-1; v_call: TRBV19; cdr3_aa: CASSTNPGNEQFF
j_call: TRBJ2-1; v_call: TRBV28; cdr3_aa: CATSMGGSAYNEQFF
j_call: TRBJ1-3; v_call: TRBV7-2; cdr3_aa: CASSRTVSGNTIYF
j_call: TRBJ1-5; v_call: TRBV5-1; cdr3_aa: CASSEGLHQPQHF
j_call: TRBJ2-7; v_call: TRBV5-5; cdr3_aa: CASSRDRGIYEQYF
j_call: TRBJ1-2; v_call: TRBV29-1; cdr3_aa: CSVERIATNYGYTF
j_call: TRBJ1-1; v_call: TRBV19; cdr3_aa: CASSGDRTYTEAFF
j_call: TRBJ1-3; v_call: TRBV6-5; cdr3_aa: CASSTGWGNTIYF
j_call: TRBJ1-5; v_call: TRBV30; cdr3_aa: CAWSVQGLNQPQHF
j_call: TRBJ1-5; v_call: TRBV29-1; cdr3_aa: CSIGDQPQHF